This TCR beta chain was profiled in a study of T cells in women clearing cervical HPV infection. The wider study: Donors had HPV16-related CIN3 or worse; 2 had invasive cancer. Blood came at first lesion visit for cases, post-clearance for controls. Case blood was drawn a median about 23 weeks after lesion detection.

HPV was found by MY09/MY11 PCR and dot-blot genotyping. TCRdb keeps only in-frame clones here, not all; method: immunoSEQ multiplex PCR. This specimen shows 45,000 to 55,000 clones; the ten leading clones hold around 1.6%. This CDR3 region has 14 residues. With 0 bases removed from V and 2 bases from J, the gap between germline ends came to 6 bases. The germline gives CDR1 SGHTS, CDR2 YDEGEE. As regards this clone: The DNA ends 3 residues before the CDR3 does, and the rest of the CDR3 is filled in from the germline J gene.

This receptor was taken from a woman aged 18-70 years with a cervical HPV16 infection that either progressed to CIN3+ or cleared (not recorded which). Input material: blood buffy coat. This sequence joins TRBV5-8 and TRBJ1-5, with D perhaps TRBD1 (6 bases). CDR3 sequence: CASSLDRGNQPQHF. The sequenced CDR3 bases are TGTGCCAGCAGCTTGGACAGGGGCAATCAGCCC. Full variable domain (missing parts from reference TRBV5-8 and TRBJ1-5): EAGVTQSPTHLIKTRGQQATLRCSPISGHTSVYWYQQALGLGLQFLLWYDEGEERNRGNFPPRFSGRQFPNYSSELNVNALELEDSALYLCASSLDRGNQPQHFGDGTRLSIL.